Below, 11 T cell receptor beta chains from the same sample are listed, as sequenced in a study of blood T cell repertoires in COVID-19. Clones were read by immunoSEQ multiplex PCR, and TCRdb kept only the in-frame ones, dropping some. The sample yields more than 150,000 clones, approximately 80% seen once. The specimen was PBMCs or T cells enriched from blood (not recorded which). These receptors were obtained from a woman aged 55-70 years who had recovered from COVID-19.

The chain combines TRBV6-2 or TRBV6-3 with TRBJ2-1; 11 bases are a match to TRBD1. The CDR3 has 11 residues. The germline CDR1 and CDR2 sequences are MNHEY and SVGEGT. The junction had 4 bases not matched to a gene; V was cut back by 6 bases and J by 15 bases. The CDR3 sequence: CASSGTGGPFF. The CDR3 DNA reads TGTGCCAGCAGCGGGACAGGGGGTCCGTTCTTC.

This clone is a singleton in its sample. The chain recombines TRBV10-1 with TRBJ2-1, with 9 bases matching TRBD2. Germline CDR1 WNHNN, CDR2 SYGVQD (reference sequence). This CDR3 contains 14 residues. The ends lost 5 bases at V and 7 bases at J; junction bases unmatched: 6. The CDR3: CASSLAGPRNEQFF. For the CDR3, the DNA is TGCGCCAGCAGTCTAGCGGGACCTCGGAATGAGCAGTTCTTC.

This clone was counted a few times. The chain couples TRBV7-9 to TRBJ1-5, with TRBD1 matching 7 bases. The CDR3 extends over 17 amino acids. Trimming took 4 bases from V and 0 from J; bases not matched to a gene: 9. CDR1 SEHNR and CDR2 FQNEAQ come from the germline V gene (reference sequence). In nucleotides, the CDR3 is TGTGCCAGCAGCTCAACCGGAGCAGGGGGTAGCAATCAGCCCCAGCATTTT. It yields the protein CASSSTGAGGSNQPQHF.

DNA of the CDR3: TGTGCCAGCAGCTTATTTTCGGGAAGCTCCTACAATGAGCAGTTCTTC. Its protein product is CASSLFSGSSYNEQFF. This sequence joins TRBV7-6 and TRBJ2-1, with a possible D match to TRBD2 (5 bases). Trimming removed 2 bases from V and 0 bases from J, with 11 bases in between. From germline, CDR1 is SGHVS and CDR2 FNYEAQ. The length of the CDR3 is 16 residues.

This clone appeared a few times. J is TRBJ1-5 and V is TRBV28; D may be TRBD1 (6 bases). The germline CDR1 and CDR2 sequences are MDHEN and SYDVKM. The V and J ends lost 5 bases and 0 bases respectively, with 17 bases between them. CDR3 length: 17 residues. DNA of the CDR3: TGTGCCAGCAGTCCTGCGGACAGTACCCTTAGCAATCAGCCCCAGCATTTT. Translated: CASSPADSTLSNQPQHF.

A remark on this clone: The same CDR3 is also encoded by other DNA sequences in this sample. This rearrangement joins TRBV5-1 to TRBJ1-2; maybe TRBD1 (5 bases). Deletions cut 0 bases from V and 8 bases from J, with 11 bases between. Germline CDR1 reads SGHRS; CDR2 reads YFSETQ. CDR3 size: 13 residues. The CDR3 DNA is TGCGCCAGCAGCTTGGAGCAGGGATCGGGCTACACCTTC. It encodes CASSLEQGSGYTF.

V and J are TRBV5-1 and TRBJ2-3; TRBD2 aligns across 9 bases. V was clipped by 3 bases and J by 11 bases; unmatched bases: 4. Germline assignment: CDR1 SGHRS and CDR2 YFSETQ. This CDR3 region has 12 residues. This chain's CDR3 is CASSSEAGGQYF. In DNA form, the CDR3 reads TGCGCCAGCAGCTCTGAAGCGGGAGGGCAGTATTTT.

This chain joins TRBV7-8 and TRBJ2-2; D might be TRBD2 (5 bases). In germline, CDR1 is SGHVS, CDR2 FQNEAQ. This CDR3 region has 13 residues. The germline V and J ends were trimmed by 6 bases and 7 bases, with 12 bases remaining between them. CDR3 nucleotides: TGTGCCAGCAGATTCGGAGGCAGCGGGGAGCTGTTTTTT. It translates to CASRFGGSGELFF.

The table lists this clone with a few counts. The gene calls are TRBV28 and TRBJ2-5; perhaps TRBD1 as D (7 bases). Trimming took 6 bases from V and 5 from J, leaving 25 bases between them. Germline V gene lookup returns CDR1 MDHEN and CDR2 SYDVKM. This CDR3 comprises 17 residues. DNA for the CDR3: TGTGCCAGCAGCCCCTCTCGCGGGACAGTACTGTGGGAGACCCAGTACTTC. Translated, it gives CASSPSRGTVLWETQYF.

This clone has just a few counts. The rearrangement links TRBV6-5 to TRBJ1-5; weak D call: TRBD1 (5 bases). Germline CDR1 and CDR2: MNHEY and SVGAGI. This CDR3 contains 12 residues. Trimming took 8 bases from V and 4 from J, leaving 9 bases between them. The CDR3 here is CASQGYNQPQHF. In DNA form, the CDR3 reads TGTGCCAGCCAGGGTTATAATCAGCCCCAGCATTTT.

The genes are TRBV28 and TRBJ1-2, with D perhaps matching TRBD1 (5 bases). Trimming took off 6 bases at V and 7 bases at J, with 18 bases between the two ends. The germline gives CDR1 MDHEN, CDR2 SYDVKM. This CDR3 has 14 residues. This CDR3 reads CASRLQEGLGGYTF. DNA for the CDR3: TGTGCCAGCAGATTACAGGAGGGCCTGGGTGGCTACACCTTC.